One and the same sample provided the 17 T cell receptor beta chains below, sequenced in a study of CD8 T cells in Susac syndrome. An amount of RNA that ranged from roughly 0.5 to 1 ug was reverse transcribed with random hexamers. Via MiXCR, TCRdb re-called the immunoSEQ multiplex PCR reads, giving one row per CDR3 protein. The sample carries 170,000 or so distinct CDR3 sequences, roughly 95% recorded once. Material for sequencing was CD4+ T cells from PBMCs. All receptors derive from a human donor with Susac syndrome.

This chain links TRBV20-1 with TRBJ2-5, with D unresolved. Trimming took 3 bases from V and 1 from J, leaving 9 bases between them. The CDR3 extends over 13 amino acids. CDR1 is DFQATT, CDR2 SNEGSKA, per germline (reference sequence). The CDR3 nucleotides are TGCAGTGCTAGTAGTTCAATCCAAGAGACCCAGTACTTC. Amino acids: CSASSSIQETQYF.

V usage is TRBV3-1 and J usage is TRBJ2-1; 9 bases fit TRBD1. Germline V gene sequence: CDR1 LGHDT, CDR2 YNNKEL (reference sequence). The CDR3 is made up of 13 amino acids. V lost 4 bases, J lost 7 bases, and 2 bases stayed unmatched. This CDR3 reads CASSPGQGNEQFF. The DNA of the CDR3 is TGTGCCAGCAGCCCGGGACAGGGTAATGAGCAGTTCTTC.

The V gene is TRBV3-1, the J gene TRBJ1-6; D unclear. The V gene lost 1 base and the J gene lost 7 bases, with 11 bases spanning the gap. Germline-derived CDR1 and CDR2 are LGHDT and YNNKEL (reference sequence). The CDR3 totals 15 residues. CDR3 nucleotide sequence: TGTGCCAGCAGCCAAGGAGGGCGAGGGAATTCACCCCTCCACTTT. Translating gives CASSQGGRGNSPLHF.

A single count supports this clonotype. V is TRBV7-6 and J is TRBJ2-5; 7 bases align to TRBD1. J was trimmed by 5 bases and V by 0 bases; bases with no gene match: 9. The CDR3 extends over 16 amino acids. Germline V gene sequence: CDR1 SGHVS, CDR2 FNYEAQ. The CDR3 nucleotides read TGTGCCAGCAGCTTAGCGAAGACAGGGCGATGGGAGACCCAGTACTTC. The encoded protein is CASSLAKTGRWETQYF. Based on the CDR3 plus reference TRBV7-6 and TRBJ2-5, the full variable domain is GAGVSQSPRYKVTKRGQDVALRCDPISGHVSLYWYRQALGQGPEFLTYFNYEAQQDKSGLPNDRFSAERPEGSISTLTIQRTEQRDSAMYRCASSLAKTGRWETQYFGPGTRLLVL.

The rearrangement links TRBV30 to TRBJ2-7; D gene uncertain. The CDR3 runs to 13 residues. V was clipped by 0 bases and J by 6 bases, with 12 bases between them. Germline V gene lookup returns CDR1 GTSNPN and CDR2 SVGIG (reference sequence). This chain's CDR3 is CAWSVKASLEQYF. CDR3 nucleotide sequence: TGTGCCTGGAGTGTCAAGGCCTCCCTCGAGCAGTACTTC.

The chain carries TRBV7-9 and TRBJ1-2; tentatively, D is TRBD1 (5 bases). The CDR3 runs to 16 residues. CDR1 is SEHNR and CDR2 is FQNEAQ in the germline V gene (reference sequence). Trimming removed 5 bases from V and 2 bases from J, with 18 bases in between. CDR3 residues: CASSPRDRGLNYGYTF. For the CDR3, the DNA is TGTGCCAGCAGCCCGAGGGATCGGGGACTCAACTATGGCTACACCTTC.

J is TRBJ2-1 and V is TRBV20-1; D unresolved. Germline V gene data show CDR1 as DFQATT and CDR2 as SNEGSKA (reference sequence). The CDR3 is 13 amino acids. V lost 0 bases and J lost 10, with 13 bases in between. The CDR3 loop is CSAREVPVREQFF. Written as DNA, the CDR3 is TGCAGTGCTAGAGAGGTACCCGTCCGAGAGCAGTTCTTC.

The gene calls are TRBV6-2 or TRBV6-3 and TRBJ2-2, with D unresolved. The CDR3 extends over 13 amino acids. V lost 6 bases and J lost 6, with 11 bases in between. Germline loops: CDR1 MNHEY, CDR2 SVGEGT. The DNA for the CDR3 is TGTGCCAGCAGCATAGTCGGAGCCGGGGAGCTGTTTTTT. Its protein is CASSIVGAGELFF.

The V call is TRBV15, the J call TRBJ1-1; 7 bases line up with TRBD1. Germline CDR1 reads LNHNV; CDR2 reads YYDKDF (reference sequence). After removal of 3 bases from V and 0 bases from J, the junction contained 16 bases not matched to a gene. This CDR3 is 19 amino acids long. CDR3 sequence: CATSREPRDSPILNTEAFF. CDR3 nucleotide sequence: TGTGCCACCAGCAGGGAGCCACGGGACAGTCCAATTTTGAACACTGAAGCTTTCTTT.

This clonotype was detected only once. CDR3 region: CASSYMDGNTEAFF. CDR3 sequence (DNA): TGCGCCAGCAGCTATATGGACGGGAACACTGAAGCTTTCTTT. The chain employs TRBV5-1 and TRBJ1-1; D call uncertain. CDR1 and CDR2 from the germline V gene are SGHRS and YFSETQ. The CDR3 length is 14 residues. V was pared by 3 bases and J by 1 base, with 10 bases between.

Regarding this clonotype: Germline and junction disagree at one end, which may indicate a read error. J is TRBJ1-2 and V is TRBV9; no reliable D call. Germline lookup yields CDR1 SGDLS and CDR2 YYNGEE. There are 15 residues in the CDR3. The DNA for the CDR3 is TGTGCCAGCAGCGTAGGTTCGGAAGCTAAGTATGGCTACACCTTC. The encoded protein is CASSVGSEAKYGYTF.

The chain joins TRBV5-1 to TRBJ2-3, with D perhaps matching TRBD1 (6 bases). The CDR3 runs to 12 residues. Germline CDR1 SGHRS, CDR2 YFSETQ. This CDR3 is CQGGQNTDTQYF. Here the CDR3 DNA reads TGCCAAGGTGGACAGAACACAGATACGCAGTATTTT.

This chain links TRBV5-1 with TRBJ2-2; D unclear. V gave up 6 bases and J gave up 4 bases, with 7 bases separating them. Germline assignment: CDR1 SGHRS and CDR2 YFSETQ. CDR3 length: 12 residues. This CDR3 reads CASNAGTGELFF. The CDR3 DNA sequence: TGCGCCAGCAATGCCGGCACCGGGGAGCTGTTTTTT.

This chain links TRBV7-9 with TRBJ2-3, with 10 bases fitting TRBD2. The CDR3 has 16 amino acids. Germline CDR1 reads SEHNR; CDR2 reads FQNEAQ (reference sequence). After removal of 5 bases from V and 4 bases from J, the junction contained 9 bases not matched to a gene. CDR3 DNA sequence: TGTGCCAGCAGCCCCCCAGCTAGCGGGGGTCCAGATACGCAGTATTTT. Translated: CASSPPASGGPDTQYF.

The chain couples TRBV20-1 to TRBJ2-7; tentatively, D is TRBD1 (5 bases). Trimming removed 4 bases at V and 1 base at J, with 8 bases between. CDR1 is DFQATT, CDR2 SNEGSKA, per germline (reference sequence). The CDR3 totals 12 residues. The CDR3 DNA reads as TGCAGTGCTATTCGACAGTCCTACGAGCAGTACTTC. Protein: CSAIRQSYEQYF.

The chain is built from TRBV5-1 and TRBJ2-1; 10 nucleotides align to TRBD2. This CDR3 has 15 residues. J gave up 4 bases and V 0 bases, and 1 base lay outside the gene matches. The V gene's germline CDR1 is SGHRS and CDR2 YFSETQ. The CDR3: CASSLETSGYNEQFF. For the CDR3, the DNA is TGCGCCAGCAGCTTGGAGACTAGCGGGTACAATGAGCAGTTCTTC.

V and J are TRBV12-3 or TRBV12-4 and TRBJ2-3, with D unclear. Trimming left V 4 bases short and J 3 bases short, with 5 bases between. This CDR3 is 12 amino acids long. Here the CDR3 reads CASSWDTDTQYF. The DNA of the CDR3 is TGTGCCAGCAGTTGGGATACAGATACGCAGTATTTT.